These 15 T cell receptor beta chains came from one sample sequenced in a study of regulatory T cells in long-lasting Graves disease. Time point meaning: newly diagnosed GD, antithyroid drugs for less than 3 months. There was RNA extracted from PBMCs, and the TCR library was made from it. CDR3-region Arm-PCR and iRepertoire HTBI primers produced the TCR beta libraries. TCRdb called the multiplex PCR reads again in MiXCR, with one record for every CDR3 protein. The sample consists of roughly 440,000 distinct CDR3 sequences, about 15% of them appearing once. Separately, the same data were catalogued under a study of T cells in Graves' hyperthyroidism and ophthalmopathy.

Sequenced here: peripheral blood mononuclear cells (PBMCs), sampled at new diagnosis, from a patient treated with antithyroid drugs. The source is a woman between 18 and 29 years old with Graves disease.

This clonotype was counted at least ten times. The chain links TRBV18 to TRBJ2-7, with D possibly matching TRBD1 (5 bases). Germline V gives CDR1 KGHSH, CDR2 LQKENI. This CDR3 has 12 amino acids. V shed 6 bases and J shed 5 bases, with 11 bases lying between them. CDR3 nucleotide sequence: TGTGCCAGCTCGCCTTTAGGGGACGAGCAGTACTTC. Translation gives CASSPLGDEQYF.

This clonotype was seen at least ten times. V gene TRBV30 combines with J gene TRBJ1-5; TRBD1 aligns across 8 bases. CDR1 and CDR2 (germline): GTSNPN, SVGIG (reference sequence). Trimming at V came to 3 bases and at J to 4 bases, leaving 2 bases not matched to a gene. CDR3 size: 13 residues. The DNA for the CDR3 is TGTGCCTGGAGGCAGGGGGCTAATCAGCCCCAGCATTTT. Encoded protein: CAWRQGANQPQHF.

This clonotype was picked up many times. The chain recombines TRBV24-1 with TRBJ2-1; 7 bases agree with TRBD1. The germline CDR1 and CDR2 sequences are KGHDR and SFDVKD. J was trimmed by 0 bases and V by 3 bases; bases with no gene match: 13. The CDR3 consists of 19 residues. The chain's CDR3 is CATSDPGTAVKSSYNEQFF. As DNA, the CDR3 is TGTGCCACCAGTGATCCGGGGACAGCAGTGAAGAGCTCCTACAATGAGCAGTTCTTC.

In regard to this clonotype: One junction end disagrees with the germline gene, perhaps due to a read error. V is TRBV29-1 and J is TRBJ2-2; TRBD2 matches at 10 bases. Germline CDR1 is SQVTM and CDR2 is ANQGSEA. The CDR3 contains 15 residues. This CDR3 reads CSVSLAGVNTGELLF. In nucleotides, the CDR3 is TGCAGCGTTTCCCTAGCGGGGGTGAACACCGGGGAGCTGCTTTTT.

This clonotype was counted many times. The chain recombines TRBV7-2 with TRBJ1-2; a weak D match, TRBD1 (6 bases). Trimming pared 5 bases from V and 0 bases from J, leaving 13 bases between. Germline CDR1 reads SGHTA; CDR2 reads FQGNSA. This CDR3 is built from 15 residues. CDR3 loop: CASSPGQLANYGYTF. The CDR3 nucleotides are TGTGCCAGCAGCCCAGGACAGTTAGCTAACTATGGCTACACCTTC.

In this sample, this clonotype turned up a few times. V gene TRBV29-1 combines with J gene TRBJ1-2, with D possibly matching TRBD1 (5 bases). The CDR3 runs to 13 residues. V was trimmed by 0 bases and J by 8 bases, leaving 13 bases between them. CDR1 is SQVTM, CDR2 ANQGSEA, per germline. The CDR3 loop is CSVEEPGIGGYTF. The CDR3 nucleotides are TGCAGCGTTGAAGAGCCAGGGATCGGAGGCTACACCTTC.

DNA for the CDR3: TGCAGCGCACTAGCGGGAAAGGCCTACGAGCAGTACTTC. Translation gives CSALAGKAYEQYF. J is TRBJ2-7 and V is TRBV29-1, with TRBD2 identical over 10 bases. The CDR3 totals 13 residues. V shed 7 bases, J shed 2 bases, and the junction held 5 bases outside the gene matches. Germline CDR1 is SQVTM and CDR2 is ANQGSEA.

This clonotype was seen a few times. The V call is TRBV2, the J call TRBJ1-1; TRBD1 aligns across 11 bases. CDR1 SNHLY and CDR2 FYNNEI come from the germline V gene. This CDR3 is 14 amino acids long. J lost 5 bases, V lost 11 bases, and 10 bases had no gene match. CDR3 coding DNA: TGTGCCTGCTATGGACAGGGGGCTGGGACTGAAGCTTTCTTT. Its translation: CACYGQGAGTEAFF.

This clonotype was detected many times. The chain has TRBV7-2 and TRBJ2-7; D tentatively reads TRBD1 or TRBD2 (6 bases each). The germline CDR1 and CDR2 sequences are SGHTA and FQGNSA. Trimming cost V 2 bases and J 1 base, with 27 bases left between them. This CDR3 is 20 amino acids long. The CDR3 sequence is CASSLRPGGSGSGGSYEQYF. DNA for the CDR3: TGTGCCAGCAGCTTAAGACCTGGGGGCAGTGGGAGTGGGGGGTCCTACGAGCAGTACTTC.

This chain uses TRBV9 with TRBJ2-2; the D is unclear. Germline V CDR1 and CDR2: SGDLS, YYNGEE. The germline V and J ends were trimmed by 0 bases and 3 bases, with 12 bases remaining between them. The length of the CDR3 is 16 residues. CDR3 DNA sequence: TGTGCCAGCAGCGTAGCATTGGGTCCCGACACCGGGGAGCTGTTTTTT. Translating it yields CASSVALGPDTGELFF.

Ten or more counts support this clonotype. The genes are TRBV20-1 and TRBJ2-1; 7 bases match TRBD2. CDR3 length equals 16 residues. Germline V gives CDR1 DFQATT, CDR2 SNEGSKA (reference sequence). Germline trimming cut 4 bases from V and 9 bases from J; bases unmatched to any gene: 18. The CDR3 coding sequence is TGCAGTGCTATAGAAGTCACTAGCGCTTCCTTTGGTGAGCAGTTCTTC. As protein: CSAIEVTSASFGEQFF.

A word on this clonotype: A single base is all that separates this from a far larger clone, so a read error is likely. The rearrangement links TRBV7-9 to TRBJ1-5; 7 nucleotides agree with TRBD1. Germline CDR1 and CDR2: SEHNR and FQNEAQ (reference sequence). The CDR3 is 14 amino acids. CDR3 loop: CASSPRQGNQPRHF. DNA of the CDR3: TGTGCCAGCAGTCCGAGACAGGGCAATCAGCCCCGGCATTTT.

The sample holds many counts of this clonotype. This chain links TRBV29-1 with TRBJ1-2; D is unresolved. The germline V gene has CDR1 SQVTM and CDR2 ANQGSEA. Trimming took off 6 bases at V and 2 bases at J, with 10 bases between the two ends. The CDR3 is 12 residues long. The CDR3 loop reads CSVTPQNYGYTF. The DNA of the CDR3 is TGCAGCGTCACACCTCAGAACTATGGCTACACCTTC.

This clonotype appeared many times. J is TRBJ2-1 and V is TRBV20-1, with D unresolved. The germline V gene has CDR1 DFQATT and CDR2 SNEGSKA (reference sequence). Trimming took off 0 bases at V and 6 bases at J, with 12 bases between the two ends. This CDR3 comprises 14 residues. The CDR3 nucleotides are TGCAGTGCTAGAGATAAACTAACGGGCAATGAGCAGTTCTTC. It encodes CSARDKLTGNEQFF.

This clonotype was recorded at least ten times. The chain uses TRBV14 and TRBJ2-2; D not resolved. Germline CDR1 SGHDN, CDR2 FVKESK. The CDR3 totals 14 residues. V was pared by 7 bases and J by 4 bases, with 13 bases between. CDR3: CASTHKFGTGELFF. In DNA form, the CDR3 reads TGTGCCAGCACCCACAAGTTTGGCACCGGGGAGCTGTTTTTT.